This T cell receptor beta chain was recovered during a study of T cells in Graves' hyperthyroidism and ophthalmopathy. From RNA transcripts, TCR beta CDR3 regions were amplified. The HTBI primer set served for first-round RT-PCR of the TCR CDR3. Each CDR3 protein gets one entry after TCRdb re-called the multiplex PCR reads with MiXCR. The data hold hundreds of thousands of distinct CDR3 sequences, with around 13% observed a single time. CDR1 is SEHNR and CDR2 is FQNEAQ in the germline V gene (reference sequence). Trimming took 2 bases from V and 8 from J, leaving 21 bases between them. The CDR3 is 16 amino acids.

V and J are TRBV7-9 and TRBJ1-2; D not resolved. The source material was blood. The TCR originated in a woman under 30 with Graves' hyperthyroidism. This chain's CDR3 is CASSLMASDPYTGYTF. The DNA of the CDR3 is TGTGCCAGCAGCTTAATGGCGAGTGATCCATATACAGGCTACACCTTC.